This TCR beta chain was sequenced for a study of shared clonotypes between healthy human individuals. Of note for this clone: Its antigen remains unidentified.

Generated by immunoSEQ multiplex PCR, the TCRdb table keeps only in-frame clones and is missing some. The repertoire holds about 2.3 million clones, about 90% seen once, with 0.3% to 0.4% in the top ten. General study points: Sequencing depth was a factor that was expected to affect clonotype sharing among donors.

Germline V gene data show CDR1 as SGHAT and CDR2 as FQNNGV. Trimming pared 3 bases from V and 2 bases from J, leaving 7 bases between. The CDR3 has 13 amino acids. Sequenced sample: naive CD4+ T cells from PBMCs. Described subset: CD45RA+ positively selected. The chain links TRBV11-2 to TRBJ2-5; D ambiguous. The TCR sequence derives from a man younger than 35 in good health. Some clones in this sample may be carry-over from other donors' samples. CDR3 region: CASSFQRQETQYF. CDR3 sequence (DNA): TGTGCCAGCAGCTTCCAGAGACAAGAGACCCAGTACTTC.